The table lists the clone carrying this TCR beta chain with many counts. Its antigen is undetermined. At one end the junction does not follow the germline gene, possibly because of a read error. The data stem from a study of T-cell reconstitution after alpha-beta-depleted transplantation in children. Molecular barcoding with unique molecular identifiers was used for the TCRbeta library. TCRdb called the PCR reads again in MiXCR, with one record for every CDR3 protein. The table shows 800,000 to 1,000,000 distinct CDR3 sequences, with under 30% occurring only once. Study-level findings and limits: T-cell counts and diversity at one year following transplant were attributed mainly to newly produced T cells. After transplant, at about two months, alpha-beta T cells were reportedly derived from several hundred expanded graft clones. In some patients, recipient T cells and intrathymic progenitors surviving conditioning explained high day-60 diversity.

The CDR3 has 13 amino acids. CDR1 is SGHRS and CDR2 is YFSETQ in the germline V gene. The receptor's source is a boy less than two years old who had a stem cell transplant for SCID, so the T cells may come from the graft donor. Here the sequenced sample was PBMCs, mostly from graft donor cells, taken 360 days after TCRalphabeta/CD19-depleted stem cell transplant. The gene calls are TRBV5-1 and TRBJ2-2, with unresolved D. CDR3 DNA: TGTGCCAGCAGCTTTAGTGGCACCGGGGAGCTGTTTTTT. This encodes CASSFSGTGELFF.